These 28 T cell receptor beta chains originate from one sample sequenced in a study of a mutant IDH1 vaccine in newly diagnosed glioma. No antigen is known for these receptors. TCRdb's copy holds only in-frame clones and misses some; the assay was immunoSEQ multiplex PCR. This sample has 20,000 to 25,000 clones; about four fifths occur once, and the top ten carry 13%. The time point was: week 23, last vaccination. In every dose of vaccine, 300 ug of mutant IDH1 20-mer peptide was given alongside topical imiquimod. The input for sequencing was PBMCs, taken from a glioma patient whose treatment included an IDH1 peptide vaccine. These receptors were taken from a man younger than 40 with glioma.

CDR3: CASSIATVYYEQYF. CDR3 bases: TGTGCCAGTAGTATAGCGACAGTATACTACGAGCAGTACTTC. This chain links TRBV19 with TRBJ2-7; D perhaps matches TRBD1 (5 bases). With 1 base removed from V and 3 bases from J, the gap between germline ends came to 10 bases. Germline V gives CDR1 LNHDA, CDR2 SQIVND (reference sequence). The CDR3 has 14 residues.

The rearrangement links TRBV9 to TRBJ1-4; tentatively, D is TRBD1 (5 bases). This CDR3 has 19 residues. The V gene lost 5 bases and the J gene lost 4 bases, with 27 bases spanning the gap. Germline loops: CDR1 SGDLS, CDR2 YYNGEE. The CDR3 coding sequence is TGTGCCAGCAGTGGTAAAATTCCCTTTTCAGGGAATGTTAATGAAAAACTGTTTTTT. Amino acids: CASSGKIPFSGNVNEKLFF.

This chain links TRBV6-5 with TRBJ2-7; D is perhaps TRBD1 (6 bases). The V gene's germline CDR1 is MNHEY and CDR2 SVGAGI. V shed 3 bases and J shed 3 bases, with 15 bases lying between them. The CDR3 is made up of 15 amino acids. The CDR3 DNA is TGTGCCAGCAGTTATAGCCCTACAGGGTTCTACGAGCAGTACTTC. This codes for CASSYSPTGFYEQYF.

This rearrangement joins TRBV27 to TRBJ1-2; 10 bases are shared with TRBD1. V shed 5 bases and J 4 bases; nucleotides not matched to a gene: 7. There are 15 residues in the CDR3. Germline CDR1 MNHEY, CDR2 SMNVEV (reference sequence). CDR3 in amino acids: CASSPRTGGGYGYTF. CDR3 nucleotide sequence: TGTGCCAGCAGTCCCCGGACAGGGGGTGGCTATGGCTACACCTTC.

The V gene is TRBV25-1, the J gene TRBJ2-7; 11 positions agree with TRBD2. J gave up 3 bases and V 3 bases, and 13 bases lay outside the gene matches. The germline V gene has CDR1 MGHDK and CDR2 SYGVNS. This CDR3 has 18 residues. For the CDR3, the DNA is TGTGCCAGCAGTGATACGATAGCGGGAGGGGCAAGGTTCTACGAGCAGTACTTC. Residues: CASSDTIAGGARFYEQYF.

This clone came up a few times. The chain combines TRBV25-1 with TRBJ2-2; D possibly corresponds to TRBD2 (5 bases). Per germline, CDR1 MGHDK and CDR2 SYGVNS. Trimming took off 6 bases at V and 4 bases at J, with 9 bases between the two ends. CDR3 length: 13 amino acids. CDR3 region: CASSPDFTGELFF. Written as DNA, the CDR3 is TGTGCCAGCAGCCCGGACTTCACCGGGGAGCTGTTTTTT.

This clone was seen more than once but under ten times. The likely explanation is a read error, given a far larger clone one base away. Other DNA sequences in the sample encode the same CDR3. The rearrangement links TRBV6-8 to TRBJ1-1, with unresolved D. The CDR3 totals 11 residues. Trimming left V 0 bases short and J 6 bases short, with 2 bases between. CDR1 is MNHGY, CDR2 SAAAGT, per germline. The CDR3 DNA sequence: TGTGCCAGCAGTTACTCATCTGAAGCTTTCTTT. This codes for CASSYSSEAFF.

J is TRBJ1-4 and V is TRBV7-6; no reliable D call. This CDR3 region has 13 residues. Trimming took 0 bases from V and 5 from J, leaving 4 bases between them. Germline lookup yields CDR1 SGHVS and CDR2 FNYEAQ. The CDR3 loop is CASSLAMNEKLFF. For the CDR3, the DNA is TGTGCCAGCAGCTTAGCTATGAATGAAAAACTGTTTTTT.

This clone came up once. This chain uses TRBV6-6 with TRBJ1-4, with D perhaps matching TRBD1 (5 bases). Trimming stripped 0 bases from V and 8 bases from J, with 13 bases between. CDR1 MNHNY and CDR2 SVGAGI come from the germline V gene (reference sequence). The CDR3 covers 15 residues. CDR3 coding DNA: TGTGCCAGCAGTTACTCCGGGCAGGGAGGCGAAAAACTGTTTTTT. Translated: CASSYSGQGGEKLFF.

The V gene is TRBV7-6, the J gene TRBJ1-4; maybe TRBD1 (5 bases). This CDR3 is 16 amino acids long. Germline V gives CDR1 SGHVS, CDR2 FNYEAQ. The germline V and J ends were trimmed by 1 base and 4 bases, with 13 bases remaining between them. This CDR3 is CASSLGWAGRNEKLFF. DNA for the CDR3: TGTGCCAGCAGCTTAGGTTGGGCAGGGCGTAATGAAAAACTGTTTTTT.

The chain joins TRBV19 to TRBJ2-5; 8 nucleotides match TRBD1. This CDR3 has 13 residues. Germline values: CDR1 LNHDA, CDR2 SQIVND (reference sequence). The J segment lost 3 bases and the V segment lost 5 bases, leaving 2 bases of the junction unmatched. CDR3 DNA sequence: TGTGCCAGTAGTTTGGACAGGGAAGAGACCCAGTACTTC. Translation: CASSLDREETQYF.

The chain joins TRBV6-1 to TRBJ2-2, with TRBD1 matching over 12 bases. CDR1 is MNHNS, CDR2 SASEGT, per germline. The CDR3 spans 15 residues. Losses at the gene ends were 10 bases for V and 4 bases for J; bases not matched to a gene: 7. CDR3 coding DNA: TGTGCCATCGGGGGACAGGGGGCCCTCACCGGGGAGCTGTTTTTT. Amino acid sequence: CAIGGQGALTGELFF.

The chain couples TRBV19 to TRBJ2-7; 7 positions match TRBD1. The germline gives CDR1 LNHDA, CDR2 SQIVND (reference sequence). This CDR3 contains 13 residues. Germline trimming cut 10 bases from V and 5 bases from J; bases unmatched to any gene: 11. CDR3 DNA sequence: TGTGCCACTTCCGGGACAGTTATCGACGAGCAGTACTTC. Translating it yields CATSGTVIDEQYF.

This clone was seen once. The chain has TRBV2 and TRBJ2-1; no definite D call. Per germline, CDR1 SNHLY and CDR2 FYNNEI. The length of the CDR3 is 15 residues. V lost 3 bases to trimming and J lost 0 bases, with 9 bases between them. DNA of the CDR3: TGTGCCAGCAGTGAGCGTCTAGGCTCCTACAATGAGCAGTTCTTC. This codes for CASSERLGSYNEQFF.

The sample holds one count of this clone. The rearrangement joins TRBV29-1 to TRBJ1-1; perhaps TRBD1 as D (6 bases). Germline V CDR1 and CDR2: SQVTM, ANQGSEA. Trimming took 1 base from V and 1 from J, leaving 7 bases between them. The CDR3 loop spans 13 amino acids. This CDR3 is CSVEGRGNTEAFF. Here the CDR3 DNA reads TGCAGCGTTGAAGGCAGGGGGAACACTGAAGCTTTCTTT.

This rearrangement joins TRBV19 to TRBJ1-1; 9 positions match TRBD1. The CDR3 contains 15 residues. The V and J ends lost 4 bases and 3 bases, in that order; junction bases with no gene match: 6. CDR1 is LNHDA and CDR2 is SQIVND in the germline V gene (reference sequence). CDR3: CASSSPGTGHTEAFF. DNA for the CDR3: TGTGCCAGTAGTAGCCCCGGGACAGGGCACACTGAAGCTTTCTTT.

The rearrangement uses TRBV6-5 and TRBJ2-3, with unresolved D. The CDR3 is made up of 16 amino acids. V was shortened by 4 bases and J by 1 base, with 15 bases between the two germline ends. CDR1 MNHEY and CDR2 SVGAGI come from the germline V gene. The CDR3 DNA is TGTGCCAGCAGTTTTACATCAAAAGTGCGCACAGATACGCAGTATTTT. Amino acids: CASSFTSKVRTDTQYF.

The CDR3, as DNA: TGTGCCAGCAGCTTAACGGGGAGCAATCAGCCCCAGCATTTT. Its translation is CASSLTGSNQPQHF. V is TRBV7-8 and J is TRBJ1-5; D gene uncertain. The CDR3 covers 14 residues. The germline CDR1 and CDR2 sequences are SGHVS and FQNEAQ. The ends were cut back, 2 bases at V and 1 base at J, with 6 bases in the middle.

The rearrangement links TRBV6-5 to TRBJ2-5, with 7 bases that match TRBD1. The germline CDR1 and CDR2 sequences are MNHEY and SVGAGI. There are 14 residues in the CDR3. V trimming: 11 bases; J trimming: 4 bases; junction bases outside the gene matches: 13. The CDR3 DNA sequence: TGTGCCGCCAGGGGCCCCGGGACAGCAGAGACCCAGTACTTC. This encodes CAARGPGTAETQYF.

The chain joins TRBV5-1 to TRBJ2-5; no definite D call. The CDR3 is made up of 14 amino acids. With 0 bases removed from V and 3 bases from J, the gap between germline ends came to 9 bases. Germline CDR1 and CDR2: SGHRS and YFSETQ. The CDR3 reads CASSLASGEETQYF. The CDR3 region has the DNA TGCGCCAGCAGCTTGGCCAGTGGGGAAGAGACCCAGTACTTC.

This rearrangement joins TRBV14 to TRBJ2-5, with 8 bases matching TRBD2. Germline lookup yields CDR1 SGHDN and CDR2 FVKESK. Trimming took 0 bases from V and 5 from J; bases not matched to a gene: 8. The CDR3 is 16 residues long. CDR3 sequence: CASSQDAGGAGETQYF. Here the CDR3 DNA reads TGTGCCAGCAGCCAAGATGCGGGGGGCGCAGGGGAGACCCAGTACTTC.

The chain joins TRBV6-6 to TRBJ1-2; no clear D. Germline lookup yields CDR1 MNHNY and CDR2 SVGAGI (reference sequence). The V and J ends lost 7 bases and 4 bases respectively, with 13 bases between them. The CDR3 runs to 13 residues. Here the CDR3 reads CASTPQVSYGYTF. The DNA for the CDR3 is TGTGCCAGCACCCCTCAGGTCTCCTATGGCTACACCTTC.

The gene calls are TRBV5-4 and TRBJ1-1; possibly TRBD1 for D (5 bases). There are 13 residues in the CDR3. Germline-derived CDR1 and CDR2 are SGHNT and YYREEE (reference sequence). V was cut by 1 base and J by 8 bases, with 12 bases left in between. CDR3 nucleotides: TGTGCCAGCAGCTTGCGTCAGGGTGCGGAAGCTTTCTTT. It translates to CASSLRQGAEAFF.

This clone was seen only once. This rearrangement joins TRBV19 to TRBJ1-2; TRBD1 agrees at 8 bases. The CDR3 has 14 residues. V lost 5 bases to trimming and J lost 7 bases; unmatched junction nucleotides: 9. In germline, CDR1 is LNHDA, CDR2 SQIVND (reference sequence). CDR3 loop: CASSPGPGGFGYTF. Here the CDR3 DNA reads TGTGCCAGTAGTCCAGGTCCAGGGGGCTTTGGCTACACCTTC.

The chain carries TRBV18 and TRBJ2-5; no firm D call. The CDR3 runs 12 residues. The germline CDR1 and CDR2 sequences are KGHSH and LQKENI. Trimming pared 6 bases from V and 2 bases from J, leaving 7 bases between. The CDR3 spells CASSRQQETQYF. DNA of the CDR3: TGTGCCAGCTCTCGTCAGCAAGAGACCCAGTACTTC.

CDR3 amino acids: CASSAYREYITEAFF. CDR3 bases: TGTGCCAGCAGTGCCTACAGGGAGTATATCACTGAAGCTTTCTTT. The chain joins TRBV25-1 to TRBJ1-1; D perhaps matches TRBD1 (6 bases). Germline V gene sequence: CDR1 MGHDK, CDR2 SYGVNS. Trimming pared 4 bases from V and 4 bases from J, leaving 16 bases between. CDR3 length: 15 amino acids.

The chain carries TRBV20-1 and TRBJ1-1; no reliable D call. Germline CDR1 and CDR2: DFQATT and SNEGSKA (reference sequence). CDR3 length equals 10 residues. V lost 6 bases, J lost 5 bases, and 7 bases lay in between. The CDR3 coding sequence is TGCAGTGCCCGGGAGACTGAAGCTTTCTTT. Translation: CSARETEAFF.

V usage is TRBV7-2 and J usage is TRBJ2-3; D gene unclear. The CDR3 contains 14 residues. V was trimmed by 1 base and J by 1 base, leaving 6 bases between them. Germline CDR1 SGHTA, CDR2 FQGNSA. The chain's CDR3 is CASSLGAGTDTQYF. DNA for the CDR3: TGTGCCAGCAGCTTAGGGGCAGGCACAGATACGCAGTATTTT. Looking up the rest from reference TRBV7-2 and TRBJ2-3 gives the full variable domain: GAGVSQSPSNKVTEKGKDVELRCDPISGHTALYWYRQSLGQGLEFLIYFQGNSAPDKSGLPSDRFSAERTGGSVSTLTIQRTQQEDSAVYLCASSLGAGTDTQYFGPGTRLTVL.